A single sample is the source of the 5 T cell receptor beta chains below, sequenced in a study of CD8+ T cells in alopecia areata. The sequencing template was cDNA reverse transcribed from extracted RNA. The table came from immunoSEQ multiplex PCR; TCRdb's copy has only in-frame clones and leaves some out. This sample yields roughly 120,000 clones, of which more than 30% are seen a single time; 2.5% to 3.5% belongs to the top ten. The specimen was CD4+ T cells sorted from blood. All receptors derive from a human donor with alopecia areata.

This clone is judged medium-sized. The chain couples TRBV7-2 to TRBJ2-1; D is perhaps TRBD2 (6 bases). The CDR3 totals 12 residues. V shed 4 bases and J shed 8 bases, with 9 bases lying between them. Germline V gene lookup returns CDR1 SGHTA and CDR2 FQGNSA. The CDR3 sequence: CASSYSGDEQFF. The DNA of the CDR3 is TGTGCCAGCAGCTATTCGGGGGATGAGCAGTTCTTC.

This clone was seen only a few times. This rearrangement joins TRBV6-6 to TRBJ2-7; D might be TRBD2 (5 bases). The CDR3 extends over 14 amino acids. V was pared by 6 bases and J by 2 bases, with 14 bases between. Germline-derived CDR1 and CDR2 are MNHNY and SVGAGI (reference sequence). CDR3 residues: CASRKSGVAYEQYF. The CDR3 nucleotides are TGTGCCAGCAGGAAGAGCGGTGTGGCCTACGAGCAGTACTTC.

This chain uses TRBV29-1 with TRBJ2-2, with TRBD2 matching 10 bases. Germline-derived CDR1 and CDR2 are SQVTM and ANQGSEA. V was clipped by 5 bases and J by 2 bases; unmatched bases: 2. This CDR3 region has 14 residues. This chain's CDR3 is CSVLAGGNTGELFF. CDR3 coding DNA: TGCAGCGTTTTAGCGGGGGGTAACACCGGGGAGCTGTTTTTT.

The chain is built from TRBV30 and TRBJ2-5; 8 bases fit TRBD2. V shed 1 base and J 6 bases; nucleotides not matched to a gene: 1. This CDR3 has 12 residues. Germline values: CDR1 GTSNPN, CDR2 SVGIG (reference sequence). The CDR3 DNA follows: TGTGCCTGGAGTGCGGGGGGGAAGACCCAGTACTTC. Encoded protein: CAWSAGGKTQYF.

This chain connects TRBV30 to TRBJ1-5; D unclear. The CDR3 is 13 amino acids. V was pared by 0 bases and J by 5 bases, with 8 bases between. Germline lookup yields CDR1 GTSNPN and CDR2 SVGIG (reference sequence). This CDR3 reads CAWSVQDDQPQHF. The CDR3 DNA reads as TGTGCCTGGAGTGTCCAGGATGATCAGCCCCAGCATTTT.